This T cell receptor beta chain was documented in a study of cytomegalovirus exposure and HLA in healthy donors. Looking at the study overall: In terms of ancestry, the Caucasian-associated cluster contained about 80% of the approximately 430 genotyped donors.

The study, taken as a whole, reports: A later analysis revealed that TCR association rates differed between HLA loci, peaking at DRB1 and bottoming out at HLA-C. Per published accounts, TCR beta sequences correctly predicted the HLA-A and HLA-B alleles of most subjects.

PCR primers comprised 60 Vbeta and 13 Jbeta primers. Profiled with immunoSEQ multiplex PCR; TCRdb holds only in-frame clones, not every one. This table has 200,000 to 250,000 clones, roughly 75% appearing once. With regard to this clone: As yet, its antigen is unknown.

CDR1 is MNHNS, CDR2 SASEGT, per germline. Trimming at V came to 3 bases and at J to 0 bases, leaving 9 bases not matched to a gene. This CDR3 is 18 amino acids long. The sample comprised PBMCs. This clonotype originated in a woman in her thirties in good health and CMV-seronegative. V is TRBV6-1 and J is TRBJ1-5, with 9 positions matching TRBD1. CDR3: CASSDDRGASNSNQPQHF. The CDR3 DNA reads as TGTGCCAGCAGTGACGACAGGGGGGCAAGCAATAGCAATCAGCCCCAGCATTTT.